This TCR beta chain was recorded in a study of T-cell reconstitution after alpha-beta-depleted transplantation in children. TCRbeta library preparation incorporated unique molecular identifiers. TCRdb reanalysed the PCR reads using MiXCR and keeps one entry per CDR3 protein. The sample includes 230,000 or so distinct CDR3 sequences, around 12% of them seen just once. The CDR3 has 12 amino acids. The germline CDR1 and CDR2 sequences are LNHDA and SQIVND (reference sequence). With V trimmed by 10 bases and J by 5 bases, 6 bases remained unmatched. The gene calls are TRBV19 and TRBJ1-1; 8 bases agree with TRBD1. This clonotype was obtained from a human donor who donated a stem cell graft to a child with acute lymphoblastic leukemia. The sample was PBMCs from the stem cell graft donor, taken from the stem cell graft. The CDR3: CATRTGSTEAFF. Here the CDR3 DNA reads TGTGCCACCAGGACAGGGTCGACTGAAGCTTTCTTT.